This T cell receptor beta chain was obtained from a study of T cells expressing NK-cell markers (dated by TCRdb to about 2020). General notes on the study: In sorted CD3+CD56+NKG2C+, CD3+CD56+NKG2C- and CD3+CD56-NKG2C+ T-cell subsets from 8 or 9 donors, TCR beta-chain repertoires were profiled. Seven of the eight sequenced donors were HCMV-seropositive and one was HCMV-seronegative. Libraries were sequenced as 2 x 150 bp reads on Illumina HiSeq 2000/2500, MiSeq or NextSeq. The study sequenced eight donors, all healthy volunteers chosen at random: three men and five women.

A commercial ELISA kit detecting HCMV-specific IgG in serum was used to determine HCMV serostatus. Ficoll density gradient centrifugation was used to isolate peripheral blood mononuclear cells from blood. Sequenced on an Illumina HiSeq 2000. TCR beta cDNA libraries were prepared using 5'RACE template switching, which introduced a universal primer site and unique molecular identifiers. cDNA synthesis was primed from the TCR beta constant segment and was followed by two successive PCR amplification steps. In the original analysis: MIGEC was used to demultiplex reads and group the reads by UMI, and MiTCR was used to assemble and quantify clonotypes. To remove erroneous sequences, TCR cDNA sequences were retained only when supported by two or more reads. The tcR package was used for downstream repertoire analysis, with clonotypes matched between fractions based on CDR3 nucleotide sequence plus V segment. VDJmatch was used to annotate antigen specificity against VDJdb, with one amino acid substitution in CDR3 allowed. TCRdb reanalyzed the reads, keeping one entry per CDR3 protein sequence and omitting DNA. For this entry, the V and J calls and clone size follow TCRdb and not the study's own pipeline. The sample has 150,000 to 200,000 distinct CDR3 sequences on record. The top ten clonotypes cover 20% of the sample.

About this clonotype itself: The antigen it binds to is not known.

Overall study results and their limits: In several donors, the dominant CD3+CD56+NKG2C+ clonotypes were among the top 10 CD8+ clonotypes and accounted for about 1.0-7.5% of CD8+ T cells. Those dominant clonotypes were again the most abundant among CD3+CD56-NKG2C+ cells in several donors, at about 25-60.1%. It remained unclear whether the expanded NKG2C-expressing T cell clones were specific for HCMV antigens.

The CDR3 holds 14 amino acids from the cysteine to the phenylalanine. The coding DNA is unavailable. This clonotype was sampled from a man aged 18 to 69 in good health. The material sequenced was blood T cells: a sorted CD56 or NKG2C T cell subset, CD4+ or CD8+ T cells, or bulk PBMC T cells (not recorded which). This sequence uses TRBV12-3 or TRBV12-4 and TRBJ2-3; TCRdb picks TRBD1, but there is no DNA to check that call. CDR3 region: CASSPGDFTDTQYF.